This entry describes one TCR beta chain. Its cognate antigen is unknown. The assay was immunoSEQ multiplex PCR, and TCRdb's table has in-frame clones only and misses some. Of about 67,000 clones listed, 83% are singletons. The CDR3 covers 13 residues. V was cut by 1 base and J by 7 bases, with 10 bases left in between. Germline V gene lookup returns CDR1 LGHDT and CDR2 YNNKEL (reference sequence). This sample was taken from a study of T cell responses to AZD1222 COVID-19 vaccine. Study observations and caveats: Samples come after the peak T cell response, not at day 14.

This clonotype originated in an adult who received the AZD1222 COVID-19 vaccine. The rearrangement links TRBV3-1 (or the pseudogene TRBV3-2) to TRBJ1-1; D unresolved. The sequences come from peripheral blood, collected 28 days after the second AZD1222 dose. CDR3 loop: CASSQGGVGEAFF. The CDR3 DNA sequence: TGTGCCAGCAGCCAAGGTGGGGTAGGTGAAGCTTTCTTT.